These T cell receptor beta chains were read from a single sample in a study of technical replicates of blood from a few donors. Libraries were prepared by immunoSEQ multiplex PCR; TCRdb keeps only in-frame clonotypes and omits some of them. The sample yields approximately 75,000 clones, approximately 97% seen once. The specimen was T cells isolated from PBMCs. The receptors here all came from a human donor in good health. Both conserved end residues are part of each CDR3. A D gene is named only where the DNA matches it firmly. Rows give clone size only sometimes, using once, few, many, or a class for an expanded clone.

V gene	clone size	J gene	D gene	CDR3 DNA	CDR3 protein
TRBV9	-	TRBJ1-1	-	TGTGCCAGCAGCTCCCTCGGCTCTGGAGGGACTGAAGCTTTCTTT	CASSSLGSGGTEAFF
TRBV4-1	-	TRBJ1-4	-	TGCGCCAGCAGCCAAGTGGGCAGGGCACCGGAAAAACTGTTTTTT	CASSQVGRAPEKLFF
TRBV9	-	TRBJ2-3	-	TGTGCCAGCAGACTAGCTGGCGCAGATACGCAGTATTTT	CASRLAGADTQYF
TRBV29-1	-	TRBJ1-2	-	TGCAGCGTGGAAGGAGGCCGAAACTATGGCTACACCTTC	CSVEGGRNYGYTF
TRBV19	once	TRBJ1-4	TRBD1	TGTGCCAGTCAGGGACAGACTAATGAAAAACTGTTTTTT	CASQGQTNEKLFF
TRBV19	-	TRBJ1-1	-	TGTGCCAGTAGTATGATCGGGAGCCCCGGGACCTTTAGAGCCCGGACTGAAGCTTTCTTT	CASSMIGSPGTFRARTEAFF
TRBV25-1	-	TRBJ2-2	TRBD2	TGTGCCAGCAGTGGAGCCCCTGGACTAGTAAGCGGGGAGCTGTTTTTT	CASSGAPGLVSGELFF
TRBV2	-	TRBJ2-7	TRBD2	TGTGCCAGCAGGGCACTAGCGGGAGCCTACGAGCAGTACTTC	CASRALAGAYEQYF
TRBV14	-	TRBJ2-7	TRBD2	TGTGCCAGCAGCCAAGGACCCGCGGGCGGGGGAAGCTCCTACGAGCAGTACTTC	CASSQGPAGGGSSYEQYF
TRBV10-3	-	TRBJ2-3	-	TGTGCCATCAGTGACAGGACAGATACGCAGTATTTT	CAISDRTDTQYF
TRBV5-4	-	TRBJ2-3	TRBD2	TGTGCCAGCAGCCGCGGGGGGGCAAGCACAGATACGCAGTATTTT	CASSRGGASTDTQYF
TRBV6-5	-	TRBJ1-2	-	TGTGCCAGCACAACGGGGAGGGGCTATGGCTACACCTTC	CASTTGRGYGYTF
TRBV20-1	-	TRBJ2-7	-	TGCAGTGCCAGGTACTACGAGCAGTACTTC	CSARYYEQYF
TRBV5-8	-	TRBJ1-2	TRBD1	TGTGCCAAAAAGACAGGGGATTTCTATGGCTACACCTTC	CAKKTGDFYGYTF
TRBV10-1	-	TRBJ1-2	TRBD1	TGCGCCAGCAGTGAACGTGTTCAAGGGGGCTCGGGCTACACCTTC	CASSERVQGGSGYTF
TRBV6-5	-	TRBJ1-1	TRBD1	TGTGCCAGCAGTTACTCCGGACAGGGGTTAGCTTTCTTT	CASSYSGQGLAFF
TRBV5-1	-	TRBJ1-1	-	TGCGCCAGCAGCTTGTCAGGATTGAACACTGAAGCTTTCTTT	CASSLSGLNTEAFF
TRBV5-1	-	TRBJ2-2	-	TGCGCCAGCAGCTTGGCGGGGCGGGAGAACACCGGGGAGCTGTTTTTT	CASSLAGRENTGELFF
TRBV15	-	TRBJ2-3	-	TGTGCCACCAGCAGATTAATCCAGGGGCGCACAGATACGCAGTATTTT	CATSRLIQGRTDTQYF
TRBV29-1	-	TRBJ2-5	-	TGCAGCGTCGCGCATTATAGCGGCCAAGAGACCCAGTACTTC	CSVAHYSGQETQYF
TRBV11-2	-	TRBJ1-2	-	TGTGCCAGCAGCTTAGGGGAGGGGAAAGCTAACTATGGCTACACCTTC	CASSLGEGKANYGYTF
TRBV4-1	-	TRBJ1-6	-	TGCGCCAGCAGCCAAGGTTTTCTAGGCAGGGGCTCTTATAATTCACCCCTCCACTTT	CASSQGFLGRGSYNSPLHF
TRBV6-5	-	TRBJ1-6	TRBD1	TGTGCCAGCAGTTACTCGGGGACCGACAGGGCTCCCCTCCACTTT	CASSYSGTDRAPLHF
TRBV10-1	-	TRBJ2-7	TRBD2	TGCGCCAGCAGCGAGAATATTGGGTCTAGCGGACGTTCCTACGAGCAGTACTTC	CASSENIGSSGRSYEQYF
TRBV9	-	TRBJ2-1	-	TGTGCCAGCAGCGACGACAATTACAATGAGCAGTTCTTC	CASSDDNYNEQFF
TRBV27	-	TRBJ1-5	-	TGTGCCAGCGGCCGGACACGTTATAGCAATCAGCCCCAGCATTTT	CASGRTRYSNQPQHF
TRBV6-6	-	TRBJ1-2	-	TGTGCCAGCAGTTACTCGAGTACAGCCTATGGCTACACCTTC	CASSYSSTAYGYTF
TRBV19	once	TRBJ1-1	TRBD1	TGTGCCAGTAGTAGCCGGGACAGGGGGCTAATTGATGAAGCTTTCTTT	CASSSRDRGLIDEAFF
TRBV10-1	-	TRBJ2-2	-	TGCGCCAGCAGGGACAGCGGCGGGGAGCTGTTTTTT	CASRDSGGELFF
TRBV2	-	TRBJ2-7	TRBD1	TGTGCCAGCAGGGACAGGGCATCCTACGAGCAGTACTTC	CASRDRASYEQYF
TRBV5-6	-	TRBJ1-5	-	TGTGCCAGCAGCTGGAGAGGTAGCAATCAGCCCCAGCATTTT	CASSWRGSNQPQHF
TRBV4-1	-	TRBJ2-5	-	TGCGCCAGCAGCCAAGATCTACGGTACCAAGAGACCCAGTACTTC	CASSQDLRYQETQYF
TRBV30	-	TRBJ1-6	-	TGTGCCTGGACTAGGGGTAATTCACCCCTCCACTTT	CAWTRGNSPLHF
TRBV5-1	-	TRBJ1-1	-	TGCGCCAGCAGCTTGACAGCTACTAACACTGAAGCTTTCTTT	CASSLTATNTEAFF
TRBV5-1	once	TRBJ1-1	-	TGCGCCAGCAGCTCGTGGGCCCGTGGCACTGAAGCTTTCTTT	CASSSWARGTEAFF
TRBV9	-	TRBJ2-7	-	TGTGCCAGCAGCGTAGCCGGGGGTATTACCTACGAGCAGTACTTC	CASSVAGGITYEQYF
TRBV6-5	-	TRBJ2-1	TRBD1	TGTGCCAGCAGTTCGCGGGACAGGCCCACCTACAATGAGCAGTTCTTC	CASSSRDRPTYNEQFF
TRBV6-5	once	TRBJ2-2	-	TGTGCCAGCAGTTACAGGGGTACCGGGGAGCTGTTTTTT	CASSYRGTGELFF
TRBV5-1	-	TRBJ2-1	-	TGCGCCAGCACCGGAACGGACGGGAGCTCCTACAATGAGCAGTTCTTC	CASTGTDGSSYNEQFF
TRBV12-5	-	TRBJ1-1	TRBD1	TGTGCTAGTGGTTTACAGGGGGACACTGAAGCTTTCTTT	CASGLQGDTEAFF
TRBV30	-	TRBJ2-5	-	TGTGCCTGGGGAAGGGACACAAAGGAAGAGACCCAGTACTTC	CAWGRDTKEETQYF
TRBV19	-	TRBJ1-2	TRBD1	TGTGCCAGTAGGCTTAACAGGGGAGATGGCTACACCTTC	CASRLNRGDGYTF
TRBV5-1	-	TRBJ2-5	-	TGCGCCAGCAGCCAGACCCAGGGCACCTTGGAGACCCAGTACTTC	CASSQTQGTLETQYF
TRBV4-1	once	TRBJ2-5	TRBD1	TGCGCCAGCAGCCAAGCCGGGACAGGTCAAGAGACCCAGTACTTC	CASSQAGTGQETQYF